A single sample is the source of the 12 T cell receptor beta chains below, sequenced in a study of cytomegalovirus exposure and HLA in healthy donors. The PCR contained 60 Vbeta and 13 Jbeta primers. Some clones are missing from TCRdb's copy, which holds only in-frame ones; the method was immunoSEQ multiplex PCR. The data contain approximately 220,000 clones, 76% of them singletons. Sequenced material: PBMCs. These receptors originate from a man between 18 and 35 years old in good health and CMV-seronegative.

This chain links TRBV27 with TRBJ2-7; TRBD2 agrees at 14 bases. This CDR3 comprises 17 residues. The V and J ends lost 2 bases and 3 bases, in that order; junction bases with no gene match: 6. Per germline, CDR1 MNHEY and CDR2 SMNVEV (reference sequence). The chain's CDR3 is CASSLRAGLAGVYEQYF. CDR3 nucleotide sequence: TGTGCCAGCAGTTTACGCGCGGGACTAGCGGGAGTCTACGAGCAGTACTTC.

The V call is TRBV28, the J call TRBJ1-6, with D perhaps matching TRBD1 (6 bases). The CDR3 contains 13 residues. Trimming stripped 2 bases from V and 7 bases from J, with 6 bases between. The V gene's germline CDR1 is MDHEN and CDR2 SYDVKM. Here the CDR3 DNA reads TGTGCCAGCAGTTTAGGACAGAATTCACCCCTCCACTTT. It encodes CASSLGQNSPLHF.

In DNA, the CDR3 is TGTGCCAGCAGTTTGGGGCTAGCGGGATCTTCTGTCGTTAGCACAGATACGCAGTATTTT. This translates into CASSLGLAGSSVVSTDTQYF. This chain connects TRBV28 to TRBJ2-3; 9 bases are shared with TRBD2. Germline trimming cut 3 bases from V and 0 bases from J; bases unmatched to any gene: 16. The CDR3 consists of 20 residues. Germline assignment: CDR1 MDHEN and CDR2 SYDVKM.

This chain joins TRBV28 and TRBJ1-2; 8 bases map to TRBD1. This CDR3 has 13 residues. The germline V gene has CDR1 MDHEN and CDR2 SYDVKM. V shed 4 bases, J shed 7 bases, and the junction held 5 bases outside the gene matches. The CDR3 is CASSSAQGAGYTF. CDR3 bases: TGTGCCAGCAGTTCCGCCCAGGGGGCTGGCTACACCTTC.

The rearrangement joins TRBV19 to TRBJ1-1, with D possibly being TRBD1 (6 bases). V was shortened by 1 base and J by 2 bases, with 20 bases between the two germline ends. The CDR3 is 18 residues long. Germline CDR1 is LNHDA and CDR2 is SQIVND (reference sequence). In DNA form, the CDR3 reads TGTGCCAGTAGTATAGGAGGACGGACAGCCGGGCCCAACACTGAAGCTTTCTTT. It encodes CASSIGGRTAGPNTEAFF.

The V call is TRBV4-1, the J call TRBJ2-7; TRBD2 aligns across 7 bases. CDR1 and CDR2 from the germline V gene are MGHRA and YSYEKL. This CDR3 comprises 15 residues. V was clipped by 0 bases and J by 3 bases; unmatched bases: 5. The DNA for the CDR3 is TGCGCCAGCAGCCAAGAACGAGCTAGCGGCTACGAGCAGTACTTC. Protein product: CASSQERASGYEQYF.

V is TRBV6-6 and J is TRBJ1-5, with D perhaps TRBD1 (6 bases). The V end was cut by 2 bases, the J end by 2 bases, with 13 bases between. Germline V CDR1 and CDR2: MNHNY, SVGAGI (reference sequence). CDR3 length equals 16 residues. Written as DNA, the CDR3 is TGTGCCAGCAGTTACCGGGACAACGGAGGCAATCAGCCCCAGCATTTT. It translates to CASSYRDNGGNQPQHF.

The V and J genes are TRBV28 and TRBJ1-5, with TRBD1 matching 9 bases. This CDR3 has 15 amino acids. CDR1 MDHEN and CDR2 SYDVKM come from the germline V gene. V lost 6 bases, J lost 7 bases, and 10 bases stayed unmatched. The CDR3 loop is CASSETGGAKQPQHF. In nucleotides, the CDR3 is TGTGCCAGCAGCGAAACAGGGGGCGCGAAGCAGCCCCAGCATTTT.

J is TRBJ2-7 and V is TRBV20-1; D gene ambiguous. Trimming cost V 4 bases and J 5 bases, with 9 bases left between them. This CDR3 region has 11 residues. CDR1 and CDR2 from the germline V gene are DFQATT and SNEGSKA (reference sequence). Here the CDR3 DNA reads TGCAGTGCTAAAAACTTCGACGAGCAGTACTTC. Amino acid sequence: CSAKNFDEQYF.

J is TRBJ1-5 and V is TRBV23-1; 7 bases map to TRBD1. TRBV23-1 is treated as an ORF (open reading frame) with a function not yet certain. This CDR3 spans 15 amino acids. V trimming: 7 bases; J trimming: 8 bases; junction bases outside the gene matches: 14. CDR3 region: CASTRQGHKGEPQHF. CDR3 nucleotides: TGCGCCAGCACGAGACAGGGTCACAAGGGGGAGCCCCAGCATTTT.

Concerning this clone: This same CDR3 is encoded by further DNA sequences in the sample. CDR3 nucleotides: TGCGCCAGCAGCCCCGGGACTAGCGGGAATGAGCAGTTCTTC. It codes for CASSPGTSGNEQFF. V is TRBV5-1 and J is TRBJ2-1; 12 bases match TRBD2. Germline CDR1 and CDR2: SGHRS and YFSETQ. The CDR3 is 14 amino acids. Trimming took 4 bases from V and 7 from J; bases not matched to a gene: 3.

The V gene is TRBV2, the J gene TRBJ2-2, with 11 bases matching TRBD2. V was pared by 5 bases and J by 4 bases, with 3 bases of the junction left unmatched. The CDR3 extends over 15 amino acids. Germline V lookup: CDR1 SNHLY, CDR2 FYNNEI. The CDR3 region has the DNA TGTGCCAGCAGTACTAGCGGGAGAACCACCGGGGAGCTGTTTTTT. Residues: CASSTSGRTTGELFF. Based on the CDR3 plus reference TRBV2 and TRBJ2-2, the full variable domain is EPEVTQTPSHQVTQMGQEVILRCVPISNHLYFYWYRQILGQKVEFLVSFYNNEISEKSEIFDDQFSVERPDGSNFTLKIRSTKLEDSAMYFCASSTSGRTTGELFFGEGSRLTVL.